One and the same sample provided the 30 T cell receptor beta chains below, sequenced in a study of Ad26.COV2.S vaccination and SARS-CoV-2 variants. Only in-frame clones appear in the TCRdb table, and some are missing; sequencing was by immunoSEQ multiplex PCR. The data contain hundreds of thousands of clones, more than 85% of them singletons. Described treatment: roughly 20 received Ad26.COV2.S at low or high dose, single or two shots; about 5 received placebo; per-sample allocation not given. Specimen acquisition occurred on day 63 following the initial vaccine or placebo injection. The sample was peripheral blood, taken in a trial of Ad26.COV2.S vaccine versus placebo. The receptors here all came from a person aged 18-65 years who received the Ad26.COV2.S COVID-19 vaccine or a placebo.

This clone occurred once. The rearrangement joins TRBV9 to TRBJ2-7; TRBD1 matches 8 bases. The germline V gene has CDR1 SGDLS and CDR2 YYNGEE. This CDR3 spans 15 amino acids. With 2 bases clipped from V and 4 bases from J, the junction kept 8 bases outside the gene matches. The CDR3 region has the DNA TGTGCCAGCAGCGTCTCAGGGGGCGAGTTTTACGAGCAGTACTTC. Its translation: CASSVSGGEFYEQYF.

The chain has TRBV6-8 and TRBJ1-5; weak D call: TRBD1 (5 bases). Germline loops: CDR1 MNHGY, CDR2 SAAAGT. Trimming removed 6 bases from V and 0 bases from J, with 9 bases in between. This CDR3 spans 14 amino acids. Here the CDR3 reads CASRQDLSNQPQHF. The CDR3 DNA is TGTGCCAGCAGACAGGACCTTAGCAATCAGCCCCAGCATTTT.

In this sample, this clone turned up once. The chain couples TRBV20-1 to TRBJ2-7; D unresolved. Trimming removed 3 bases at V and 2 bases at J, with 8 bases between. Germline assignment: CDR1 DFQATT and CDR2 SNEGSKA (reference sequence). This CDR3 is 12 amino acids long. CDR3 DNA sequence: TGCAGTGCTAGTAATCAGCCCTACGAGCAGTACTTC. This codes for CSASNQPYEQYF.

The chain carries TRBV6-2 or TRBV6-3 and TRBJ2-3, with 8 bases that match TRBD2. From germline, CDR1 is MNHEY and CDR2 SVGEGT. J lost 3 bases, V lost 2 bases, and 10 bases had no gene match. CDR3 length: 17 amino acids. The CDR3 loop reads CASSYGRAGAATDTQYF. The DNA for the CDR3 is TGTGCCAGCAGTTACGGTCGAGCGGGAGCTGCTACAGATACGCAGTATTTT.

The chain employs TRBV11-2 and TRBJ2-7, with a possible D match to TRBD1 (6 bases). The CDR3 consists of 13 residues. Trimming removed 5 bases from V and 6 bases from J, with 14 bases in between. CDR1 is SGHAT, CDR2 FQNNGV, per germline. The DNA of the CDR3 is TGTGCCAGCAGCACACACAGGGATGGCGAGCAGTACTTC. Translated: CASSTHRDGEQYF.

CDR3 amino acids: CASRPSSRNEQYF. CDR3 in DNA: TGTGCCAGCCGTCCATCCTCTCGAAACGAGCAGTACTTC. This rearrangement joins TRBV19 to TRBJ2-7; no firm D call. V was trimmed by 9 bases and J by 5 bases, leaving 17 bases between them. Germline V gives CDR1 LNHDA, CDR2 SQIVND (reference sequence). CDR3 length: 13 residues.

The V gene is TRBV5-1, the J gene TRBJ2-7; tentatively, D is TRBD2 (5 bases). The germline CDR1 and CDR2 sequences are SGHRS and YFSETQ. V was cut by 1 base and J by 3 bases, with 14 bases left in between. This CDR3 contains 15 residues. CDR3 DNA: TGCGCCAGCAGCTTGTTTCATGGGGAGATCTACGAGCAGTACTTC. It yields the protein CASSLFHGEIYEQYF.

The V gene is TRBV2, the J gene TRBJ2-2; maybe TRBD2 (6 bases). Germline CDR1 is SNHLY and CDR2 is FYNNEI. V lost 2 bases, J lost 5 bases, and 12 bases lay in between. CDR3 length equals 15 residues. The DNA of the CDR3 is TGTGCCAGCAGTGAATGGAGCGGGCGGACCGGGGAGCTGTTTTTT. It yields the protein CASSEWSGRTGELFF.

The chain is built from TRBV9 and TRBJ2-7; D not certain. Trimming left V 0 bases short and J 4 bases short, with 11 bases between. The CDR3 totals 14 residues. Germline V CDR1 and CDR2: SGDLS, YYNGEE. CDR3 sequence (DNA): TGTGCCAGCAGCGTAGGGTACAGCGAATACGAGCAGTACTTC. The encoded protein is CASSVGYSEYEQYF.

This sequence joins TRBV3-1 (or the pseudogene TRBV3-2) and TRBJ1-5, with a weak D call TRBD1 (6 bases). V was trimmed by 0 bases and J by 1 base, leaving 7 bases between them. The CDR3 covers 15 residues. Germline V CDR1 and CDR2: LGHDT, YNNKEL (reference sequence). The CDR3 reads CASSQDGQSNQPQHF. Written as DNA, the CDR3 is TGTGCCAGCAGCCAAGACGGACAGAGCAATCAGCCCCAGCATTTT.

The CDR3 spells CASSLTGTGNEKLFF. The CDR3 region has the DNA TGTGCCAGCAGCTTAACCGGGACAGGGAATGAAAAACTGTTTTTT. The chain uses TRBV11-2 and TRBJ1-4; 9 bases map to TRBD1. The CDR3 has 15 amino acids. V lost 2 bases and J lost 5; bases outside the gene matches: 3. From germline, CDR1 is SGHAT and CDR2 FQNNGV. The entire variable domain, with the rest obtained from reference TRBV11-2 and TRBJ1-4, is as follows: EAGVAQSPRYKIIEKRQSVAFWCNPISGHATLYWYQQILGQGPKLLIQFQNNGVVDDSQLPKDRFSAERLKGVDSTLKIQPAKLEDSAVYLCASSLTGTGNEKLFFGSGTQLSVL.

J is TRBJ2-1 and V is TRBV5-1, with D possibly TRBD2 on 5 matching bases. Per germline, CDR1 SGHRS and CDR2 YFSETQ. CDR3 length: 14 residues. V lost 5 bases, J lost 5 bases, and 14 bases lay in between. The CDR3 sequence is CASRMRVVDNEQFF. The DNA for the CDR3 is TGCGCCAGCAGGATGCGGGTTGTCGACAATGAGCAGTTCTTC.

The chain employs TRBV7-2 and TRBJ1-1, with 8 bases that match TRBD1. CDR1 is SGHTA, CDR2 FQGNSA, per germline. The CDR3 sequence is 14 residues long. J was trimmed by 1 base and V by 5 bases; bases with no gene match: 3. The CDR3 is CASSTDRANTEAFF. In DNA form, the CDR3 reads TGTGCCAGCAGCACGGACAGGGCGAACACTGAAGCTTTCTTT.

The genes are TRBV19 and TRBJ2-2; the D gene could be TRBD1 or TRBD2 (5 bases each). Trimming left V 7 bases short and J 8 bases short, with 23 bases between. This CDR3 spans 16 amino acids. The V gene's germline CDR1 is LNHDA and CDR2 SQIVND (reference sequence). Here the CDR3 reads CASTRGQGVYGGELFF. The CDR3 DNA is TGTGCCAGTACCCGAGGGCAAGGGGTTTATGGAGGGGAGCTGTTTTTT. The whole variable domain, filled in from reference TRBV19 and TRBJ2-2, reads DGGITQSPKYLFRKEGQNVTLSCEQNLNHDAMYWYRQDPGQGLRLIYYSQIVNDFQKGDIAEGYSVSREKKESFPLTVTSAQKNPTAFYLCASTRGQGVYGGELFFGEGSRLTVL.

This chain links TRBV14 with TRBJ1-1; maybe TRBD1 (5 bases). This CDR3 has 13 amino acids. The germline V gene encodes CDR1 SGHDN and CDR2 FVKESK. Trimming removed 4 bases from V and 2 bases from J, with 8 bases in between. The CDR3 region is CASSRDSNTEAFF. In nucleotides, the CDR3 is TGTGCCAGCAGCCGCGACAGCAACACTGAAGCTTTCTTT.

The CDR3 sequence: CATSDSGTFPDTQYF. CDR3 DNA sequence: TGTGCCACCAGTGATTCCGGGACATTTCCAGATACGCAGTATTTT. This chain joins TRBV24-1 and TRBJ2-3; D is possibly TRBD1 (6 bases). Germline lookup yields CDR1 KGHDR and CDR2 SFDVKD. The V end lost 2 bases, the J end lost 4 bases, and 12 bases lay between the germline ends. The CDR3 covers 15 residues.

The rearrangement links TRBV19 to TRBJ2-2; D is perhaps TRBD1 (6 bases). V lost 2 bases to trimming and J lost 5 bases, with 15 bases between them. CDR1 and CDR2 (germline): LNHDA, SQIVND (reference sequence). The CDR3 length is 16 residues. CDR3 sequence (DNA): TGTGCCAGTAGTATACGCGCGGTGGGGGCTACCGGGGAGCTGTTTTTT. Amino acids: CASSIRAVGATGELFF.

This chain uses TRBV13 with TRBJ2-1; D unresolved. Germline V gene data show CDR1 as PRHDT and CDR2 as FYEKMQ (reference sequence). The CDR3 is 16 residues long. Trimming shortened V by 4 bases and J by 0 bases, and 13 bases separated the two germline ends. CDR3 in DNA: TGTGCCAGCAGCTCCACCCGACAAAGCTCCTACAATGAGCAGTTCTTC. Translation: CASSSTRQSSYNEQFF.

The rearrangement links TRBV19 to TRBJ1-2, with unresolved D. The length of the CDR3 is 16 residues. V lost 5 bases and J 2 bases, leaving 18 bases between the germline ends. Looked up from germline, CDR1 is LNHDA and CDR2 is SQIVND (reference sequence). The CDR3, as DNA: TGTGCCAGTAGTGCCTTAGCGGCGACTAAAAACTATGGCTACACCTTC. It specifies CASSALAATKNYGYTF.

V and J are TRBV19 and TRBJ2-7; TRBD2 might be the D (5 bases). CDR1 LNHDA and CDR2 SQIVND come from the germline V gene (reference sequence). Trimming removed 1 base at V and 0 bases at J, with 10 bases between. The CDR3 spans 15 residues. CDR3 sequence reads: CASSIGRGRSYEQYF. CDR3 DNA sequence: TGTGCCAGTAGTATAGGCCGGGGTCGCTCCTACGAGCAGTACTTC.

The CDR3 DNA is TGTGCCAGCAGCTTGGAAGCGGGTATTAATACCGGGGAGCTGTTTTTT. Its protein is CASSLEAGINTGELFF. V and J are TRBV5-8 and TRBJ2-2, with D possibly matching TRBD2 (6 bases). V was cut by 0 bases and J by 5 bases, with 14 bases left in between. Germline V gene data show CDR1 as SGHTS and CDR2 as YDEGEE. This CDR3 comprises 16 residues.

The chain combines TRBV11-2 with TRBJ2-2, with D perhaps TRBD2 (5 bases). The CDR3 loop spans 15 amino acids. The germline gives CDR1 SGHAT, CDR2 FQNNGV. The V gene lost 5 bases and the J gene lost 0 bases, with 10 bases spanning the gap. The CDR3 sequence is CASSGRLTNTGELFF. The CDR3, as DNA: TGTGCCAGCAGCGGGCGACTAACGAACACCGGGGAGCTGTTTTTT.

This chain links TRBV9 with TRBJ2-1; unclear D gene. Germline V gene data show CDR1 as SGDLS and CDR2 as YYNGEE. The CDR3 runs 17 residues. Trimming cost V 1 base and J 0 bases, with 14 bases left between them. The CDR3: CASSVNSARSSYNEQFF. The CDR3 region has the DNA TGTGCCAGCAGCGTAAATTCGGCCCGGAGCTCCTACAATGAGCAGTTCTTC.

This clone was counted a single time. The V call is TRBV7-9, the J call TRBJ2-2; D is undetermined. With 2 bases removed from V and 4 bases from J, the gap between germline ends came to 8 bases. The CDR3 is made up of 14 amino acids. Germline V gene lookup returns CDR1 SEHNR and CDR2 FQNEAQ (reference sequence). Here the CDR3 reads CASSLQRFTGELFF. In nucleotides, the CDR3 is TGTGCCAGCAGCTTACAACGGTTCACCGGGGAGCTGTTTTTT.

CDR3 nucleotide sequence: TGTGCCAGCAGTTCTACCGGACAGGGAACCTATTCACCCCTCCACTTT. Translated, it gives CASSSTGQGTYSPLHF. The rearrangement joins TRBV7-2 to TRBJ1-6; 8 positions match TRBD1. The CDR3 is 16 amino acids. Germline lookup yields CDR1 SGHTA and CDR2 FQGNSA. Trimming took 6 bases from V and 8 from J; bases not matched to a gene: 12.

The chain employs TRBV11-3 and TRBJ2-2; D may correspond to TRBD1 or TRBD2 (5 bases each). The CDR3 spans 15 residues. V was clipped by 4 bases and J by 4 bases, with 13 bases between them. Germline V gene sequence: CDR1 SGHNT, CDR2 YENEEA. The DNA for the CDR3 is TGTGCCAGCAGCTCGGGACCATCGAGCACCGGGGAGCTGTTTTTT. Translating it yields CASSSGPSSTGELFF.

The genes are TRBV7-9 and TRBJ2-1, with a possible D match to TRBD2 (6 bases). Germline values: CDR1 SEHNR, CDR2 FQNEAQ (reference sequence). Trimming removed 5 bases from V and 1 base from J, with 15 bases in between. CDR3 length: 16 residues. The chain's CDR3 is CASSMGGLDSYNEQFF. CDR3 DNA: TGTGCCAGCAGCATGGGGGGTTTGGATTCCTACAATGAGCAGTTCTTC.

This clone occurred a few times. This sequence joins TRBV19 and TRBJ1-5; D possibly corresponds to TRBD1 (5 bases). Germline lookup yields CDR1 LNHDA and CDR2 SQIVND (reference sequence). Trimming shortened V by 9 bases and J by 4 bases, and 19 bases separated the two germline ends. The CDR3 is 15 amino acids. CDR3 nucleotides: TGTGCCAGCTCCGAGGGCGACAGACGAAATCAGCCCCAGCATTTT. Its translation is CASSEGDRRNQPQHF.

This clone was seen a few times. The CDR3 spells CASSLRSLADEQFF. The DNA for the CDR3 is TGTGCCAGCAGTTTACGGTCCCTAGCCGATGAGCAGTTCTTC. This chain joins TRBV28 and TRBJ2-1; possibly TRBD2 for D (5 bases). Germline loops: CDR1 MDHEN, CDR2 SYDVKM. V dropped 2 bases and J dropped 8 bases, with 13 bases sitting between them. The CDR3 extends over 14 amino acids.

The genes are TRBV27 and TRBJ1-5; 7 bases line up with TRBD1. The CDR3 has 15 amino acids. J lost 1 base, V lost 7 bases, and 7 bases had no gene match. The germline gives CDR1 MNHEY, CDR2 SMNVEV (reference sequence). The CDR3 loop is CASKGAGQSNQPQHF. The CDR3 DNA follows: TGTGCCAGCAAGGGCGCGGGACAGAGCAATCAGCCCCAGCATTTT.